One and the same sample provided the 25 T cell receptor beta chains below, sequenced in a study of cytomegalovirus exposure and HLA in healthy donors (dated by TCRdb to the late 2010s). Libraries came from the immunoSEQ multiplex PCR assay. For the multiplex PCR, a mixture combining 60 forward primers for TCR Vbeta segments and 13 reverse primers for TCR Jbeta segments was used. TCRdb limited this immuneACCESS table to in-frame rearrangements with V and J called. A share of clones is missing; checked studies link under half to unresolved V genes, and the rest is unexplained. Across this sample there are approximately 160,000 clones, with 60% to 85% seen only once. Jointly, the top ten make up around 3.2% of the sample. The sample consisted of PBMCs. The receptors here all came from a woman between 50 and 59 years old in good health and CMV-seropositive.

The V and J genes are TRBV2 and TRBJ1-1; D remains unclear. The CDR3 is 14 amino acids. The ends were cut back, 1 base at V and 5 bases at J, with 11 bases in the middle. Germline values: CDR1 SNHLY, CDR2 FYNNEI. CDR3 region: CASSEERGGTEAFF. DNA for the CDR3: TGTGCCAGCAGTGAAGAGCGGGGAGGTACTGAAGCTTTCTTT.

The rearrangement links TRBV5-1 to TRBJ1-2, with TRBD1 matching 9 bases. This CDR3 is built from 15 residues. Germline V gene sequence: CDR1 SGHRS, CDR2 YFSETQ. J gave up 4 bases and V 3 bases, and 7 bases lay outside the gene matches. CDR3 sequence reads: CASSYPDRGIYGYTF. CDR3 bases: TGCGCCAGCAGCTACCCGGACAGGGGAATCTATGGCTACACCTTC. Using reference TRBV5-1 and TRBJ1-2 for the parts outside the CDR3, the full variable domain is KAGVTQTPRYLIKTRGQQVTLSCSPISGHRSVSWYQQTPGQGLQFLFEYFSETQRNKGNFPGRFSGRQFSNSRSEMNVSTLELGDSALYLCASSYPDRGIYGYTFGSGTRLTVV.

This clone was counted a few times. The same CDR3 also results from other DNA sequences found in this sample. This chain joins TRBV7-9 and TRBJ2-1; D is uncertain. The V gene lost 5 bases and the J gene lost 0 bases, with 11 bases spanning the gap. CDR3 length equals 15 residues. Germline-derived CDR1 and CDR2 are SEHNR and FQNEAQ (reference sequence). The CDR3 DNA is TGTGCCAGCAGCCCCGGCGGAAGCTCCTACAATGAGCAGTTCTTC. Encoded protein: CASSPGGSSYNEQFF.

The rearrangement joins TRBV4-3 to TRBJ1-2; D may be TRBD1 (6 bases). Trimming pared 0 bases from V and 3 bases from J, leaving 14 bases between. Germline V gene data show CDR1 as LGHNA and CDR2 as YSLEER. The CDR3 runs to 16 residues. As DNA, the CDR3 is TGCGCCAGCAGCCAAGATGTCCAGGGGTGGTACTATGGCTACACCTTC. This codes for CASSQDVQGWYYGYTF.

The V and J genes are TRBV6-5 and TRBJ2-5, with D unresolved. This CDR3 is 15 amino acids long. V dropped 0 bases and J dropped 3 bases, with 11 bases sitting between them. Germline assignment: CDR1 MNHEY and CDR2 SVGAGI. In nucleotides, the CDR3 is TGTGCCAGCAGTTACTCGATGCCAAGCGAAGAGACCCAGTACTTC. It encodes CASSYSMPSEETQYF.

This chain links TRBV7-8 with TRBJ1-1, with a weak D call TRBD1 (5 bases). The CDR3 runs 18 residues. The V and J ends lost 2 bases and 5 bases respectively, with 24 bases between them. Germline V gives CDR1 SGHVS, CDR2 FQNEAQ. CDR3 coding DNA: TGTGCCAGCAGCTTAAACGACCTTGAGGGTTGGGGGGGGACTGAAGCTTTCTTT. Its protein is CASSLNDLEGWGGTEAFF.

This clone was detected a few times. The chain couples TRBV2 to TRBJ2-2, with D possibly being TRBD1 (6 bases). This CDR3 comprises 15 residues. Trimming stripped 2 bases from V and 0 bases from J, with 7 bases between. Germline V gene data show CDR1 as SNHLY and CDR2 as FYNNEI. The CDR3 bases are TGTGCCAGCAGTGAATGGACAGCGAACACCGGGGAGCTGTTTTTT. Its protein is CASSEWTANTGELFF.

The chain links TRBV30 to TRBJ2-2; possibly TRBD1 for D (5 bases). V lost 6 bases and J 2 bases, leaving 16 bases between the germline ends. Germline CDR1 reads GTSNPN; CDR2 reads SVGIG (reference sequence). The CDR3 extends over 15 amino acids. CDR3 in amino acids: CACPSRVTNTGELFF. The CDR3 DNA is TGTGCCTGCCCTTCCAGGGTGACCAACACCGGGGAGCTGTTTTTT.

V and J are TRBV4-3 and TRBJ2-3; D is possibly TRBD2 (7 bases). V lost 0 bases to trimming and J lost 5 bases, with 15 bases between them. The germline V gene encodes CDR1 LGHNA and CDR2 YSLEER. This CDR3 has 16 residues. CDR3 protein: CASSQDRGGAQDTQYF. The CDR3, as DNA: TGCGCCAGCAGCCAAGATCGAGGGGGGGCGCAAGATACGCAGTATTTT.

This chain joins TRBV29-1 and TRBJ2-3; maybe TRBD2 (7 bases). Trimming shortened V by 1 base and J by 4 bases, and 12 bases separated the two germline ends. Germline CDR1 reads SQVTM; CDR2 reads ANQGSEA. CDR3 length: 14 residues. CDR3 nucleotides: TGCAGCGTTGAAGTAGGGAGGGGGGCAGATACGCAGTATTTT. It is translated as CSVEVGRGADTQYF.

This sequence joins TRBV11-3 and TRBJ2-3; TRBD2 matches 9 bases. V was pared by 2 bases and J by 2 bases, with 8 bases of the junction left unmatched. Germline CDR1 SGHNT, CDR2 YENEEA. The CDR3 sequence is 17 residues long. The CDR3 DNA reads as TGTGCCAGCAGCTTAAGGGTCCTAGCGGGGCTCACAGATACGCAGTATTTT. Translating it yields CASSLRVLAGLTDTQYF.

V usage is TRBV7-9 and J usage is TRBJ1-2, with TRBD1 matching over 7 bases. CDR3 size: 15 residues. Germline V gene data show CDR1 as SEHNR and CDR2 as FQNEAQ (reference sequence). J lost 0 bases, V lost 7 bases, and 8 bases had no gene match. The CDR3 DNA reads TGTGCCAGCACCCTCTCGACAGGGTCTAACTATGGCTACACCTTC. It encodes CASTLSTGSNYGYTF.

The V and J genes are TRBV6-5 and TRBJ2-3; perhaps TRBD1 as D (6 bases). CDR3 length equals 14 residues. Germline values: CDR1 MNHEY, CDR2 SVGAGI. Trimming took 6 bases from V and 0 from J, leaving 10 bases between them. The CDR3 sequence: CASRSGVSTDTQYF. The CDR3, as DNA: TGTGCCAGCAGGTCAGGGGTGAGCACAGATACGCAGTATTTT.

This chain connects TRBV4-1 to TRBJ1-1, with a possible D match to TRBD1 (6 bases). In germline, CDR1 is MGHRA, CDR2 YSYEKL. The V end lost 1 base, the J end lost 4 bases, and 13 bases lay between the germline ends. The CDR3 totals 15 residues. This CDR3 reads CASSQGGGSGTEAFF. The DNA for the CDR3 is TGCGCCAGCAGCCAAGGAGGGGGAAGCGGCACTGAAGCTTTCTTT.

V is TRBV6-1 and J is TRBJ2-4; no reliable D call. Germline V CDR1 and CDR2: MNHNS, SASEGT. The ends were cut back, 6 bases at V and 5 bases at J, with 14 bases in the middle. The CDR3 has 14 residues. CDR3 region: CASSLNTAENIQYF. CDR3 nucleotide sequence: TGTGCCAGCAGCCTAAATACCGCTGAAAACATTCAGTACTTC.

Comments on this clone: The junction differs from germline at one of its ends, possibly a read error. The chain employs TRBV5-1 and TRBJ2-6, with a tentative D call TRBD1 (5 bases). Germline V gene data show CDR1 as SGHRS and CDR2 as YFSETQ. This CDR3 spans 15 amino acids. The CDR3 region has the DNA TGCGCCAGCAGCCCCAGAAGCTCTGGGGCCAACGGCCTGACTTTC. Protein product: CASSPRSSGANGLTF.

The gene calls are TRBV2 and TRBJ1-2, with 9 positions matching TRBD1. Germline CDR1 SNHLY, CDR2 FYNNEI. The CDR3 runs 14 residues. J gave up 8 bases and V 6 bases, and 10 bases lay outside the gene matches. The chain's CDR3 is CASRQKQGAGGYTF. In DNA form, the CDR3 reads TGTGCCAGCAGACAGAAACAGGGGGCAGGGGGCTACACCTTC.

This clone has just a few counts. The chain combines TRBV9 with TRBJ1-6; tentative D call: TRBD1 (6 bases). The germline gives CDR1 SGDLS, CDR2 YYNGEE. Trimming removed 0 bases from V and 9 bases from J, with 13 bases in between. This CDR3 contains 15 residues. In DNA form, the CDR3 reads TGTGCCAGCAGCGTAGGGGGGGGCGGGGGTTCACCCCTCCACTTT. Amino acid sequence: CASSVGGGGGSPLHF.

J is TRBJ1-1 and V is TRBV7-6; D gene uncertain. Germline V lookup: CDR1 SGHVS, CDR2 FNYEAQ. The V gene lost 3 bases and the J gene lost 3 bases, with 2 bases spanning the gap. The CDR3 runs to 11 residues. In DNA form, the CDR3 reads TGTGCCAGCAGCTTCTACACTGAAGCTTTCTTT. Encoded protein: CASSFYTEAFF. The full variable domain, its missing parts supplied by reference TRBV7-6 and TRBJ1-1, is GAGVSQSPRYKVTKRGQDVALRCDPISGHVSLYWYRQALGQGPEFLTYFNYEAQQDKSGLPNDRFSAERPEGSISTLTIQRTEQRDSAMYRCASSFYTEAFFGQGTRLTVV.

Worth noting for this clone: Compared with germline, one end of the junction differs, possibly owing to a read error. The chain uses TRBV9 and TRBJ1-2, with 7 bases matching TRBD1. Germline CDR1 SGDLS, CDR2 YYNGEE. The CDR3 contains 15 residues. The CDR3 nucleotides read TGTACCAGCAGCGGGGGACAGCCCCACTGGGTAGGCTACACCTTC. Translation: CTSSGGQPHWVGYTF. The complete variable domain, with remaining parts taken from reference TRBV9 and TRBJ1-2, reads DSGVTQTPKHLITATGQRVTLRCSPRSGDLSVYWYQQSLDQGLQFLIQYYNGEERAKGNILERFSAQQFPDLHSELNLSSLELGDSALYFCTSSGGQPHWVGYTFGSGTRLTVV.

The V gene is TRBV27, the J gene TRBJ1-1; tentative D call: TRBD1 (5 bases). The CDR3 contains 16 residues. Deletions cut 4 bases from V and 0 bases from J, with 15 bases between. Germline CDR1 is MNHEY and CDR2 is SMNVEV (reference sequence). CDR3 sequence (DNA): TGTGCCAGCAGTTCCTACCGACAGAACCTGAACACTGAAGCTTTCTTT. It codes for CASSSYRQNLNTEAFF.

This clone was seen once. The J gene is TRBJ1-3, the V gene TRBV4-3; 10 bases map to TRBD1. The V segment lost 4 bases and the J segment 4 bases; nucleotides outside the gene matches: 4. The germline gives CDR1 LGHNA, CDR2 YSLEER. This CDR3 is built from 15 residues. CDR3 region: CASSLLTGGGNTIYF. The DNA for the CDR3 is TGCGCCAGCAGCCTATTGACAGGGGGCGGAAACACCATATATTTT.

This clone was observed a few times. V usage is TRBV7-2 and J usage is TRBJ1-2; perhaps TRBD1 as D (6 bases). This CDR3 is built from 13 residues. Germline-derived CDR1 and CDR2 are SGHTA and FQGNSA. V lost 6 bases and J 4 bases, leaving 12 bases between the germline ends. The CDR3 DNA is TGTGCCAGCAGTACCGGGACATCCTATGGCTACACCTTC. Its translation: CASSTGTSYGYTF. The full variable domain, its missing parts supplied by reference TRBV7-2 and TRBJ1-2, is GAGVSQSPSNKVTEKGKDVELRCDPISGHTALYWYRQSLGQGLEFLIYFQGNSAPDKSGLPSDRFSAERTGGSVSTLTIQRTQQEDSAVYLCASSTGTSYGYTFGSGTRLTVV.

The rearrangement links TRBV7-9 to TRBJ2-3; D remains ambiguous. Germline assignment: CDR1 SEHNR and CDR2 FQNEAQ (reference sequence). V was trimmed by 8 bases and J by 3 bases, leaving 15 bases between them. This CDR3 is built from 14 residues. The CDR3 DNA sequence: TGTGCCAGCGGTAGGCCCGGCGGAACAGATACGCAGTATTTT. This sequence encodes CASGRPGGTDTQYF.

This clone was picked up a small number of times. V gene TRBV2 combines with J gene TRBJ2-1; D is possibly TRBD2 (10 bases). The CDR3 sequence is 20 residues long. V lost 5 bases to trimming and J lost 7 bases, with 33 bases between them. Germline CDR1 is SNHLY and CDR2 is FYNNEI. CDR3 sequence reads: CASSLTGTGRASGRLNEQFF. The DNA of the CDR3 is TGTGCCAGCAGTTTAACCGGGACAGGGAGGGCTAGCGGGAGATTGAATGAGCAGTTCTTC.